These 9 T cell receptor beta chains were sequenced from one sample in a study of cytomegalovirus exposure and HLA in healthy donors. Researchers ran the PCR with 60 Vbeta and 13 Jbeta primers. Profiling relied on immunoSEQ multiplex PCR, and the TCRdb table lists in-frame clones only, not all of them. The repertoire table contains about 72,000 clones. The sample taken for sequencing was PBMCs. The origin of the receptors is a woman aged 40-49 years in good health and CMV-seropositive.

The genes are TRBV19 and TRBJ1-2, with 7 positions matching TRBD1. This CDR3 has 14 amino acids. J lost 1 base, V lost 6 bases, and 5 bases had no gene match. Per germline, CDR1 LNHDA and CDR2 SQIVND (reference sequence). CDR3 sequence: CASSYRGVNYGYTF. The CDR3 bases are TGTGCCAGTAGCTACAGGGGTGTTAACTATGGCTACACCTTC.

The chain uses TRBV7-3 and TRBJ2-7; TRBD1 matches 8 bases. The V and J ends lost 5 bases and 6 bases, in that order; junction bases with no gene match: 9. The germline V gene has CDR1 SGHTA and CDR2 FQGTGA. The CDR3 contains 14 residues. Written as DNA, the CDR3 is TGTGCCAGCAGCACAGGACAGGGAGTTGTCGAGCAGTACTTC. Protein: CASSTGQGVVEQYF.

The chain joins TRBV5-5 to TRBJ1-1; TRBD1 agrees at 8 bases. The CDR3 is made up of 17 amino acids. The ends lost 4 bases at V and 1 base at J; junction bases unmatched: 12. Germline-derived CDR1 and CDR2 are SGHKS and YYEKEE (reference sequence). The DNA for the CDR3 is TGTGCCAGCAGCCCCCTCGGGCTGACAGGGGAGAACACTGAAGCTTTCTTT. Its translation: CASSPLGLTGENTEAFF.

V gene TRBV10-1 combines with J gene TRBJ2-1; TRBD1 might be the D (6 bases). Germline V CDR1 and CDR2: WNHNN, SYGVQD (reference sequence). V lost 5 bases, J lost 5 bases, and 16 bases lay in between. CDR3 length equals 15 residues. The CDR3 here is CASSTPEGVDNEQFF. The DNA for the CDR3 is TGCGCCAGCAGTACACCCGAGGGGGTAGACAATGAGCAGTTCTTC.

Concerning this clone: Within the sample, other DNA sequences also encode this same CDR3. V is TRBV11-2 and J is TRBJ2-2; maybe TRBD2 (5 bases). The CDR3 is 17 amino acids. The germline CDR1 and CDR2 sequences are SGHAT and FQNNGV. V was clipped by 2 bases and J by 4 bases, with 17 bases between them. CDR3 nucleotides: TGTGCCAGCAGCTTACGAGGAGCTAGCCCGAGCACCGGGGAGCTGTTTTTT. As protein: CASSLRGASPSTGELFF.

Worth noting for this clone: At one of its ends the junction is not consistent with the germline gene, which may arise from a read error. The chain joins TRBV7-3 to TRBJ2-7; 10 nucleotides line up with TRBD1. CDR1 SGHTA and CDR2 FQGTGA come from the germline V gene. The CDR3 sequence is 14 residues long. The CDR3 protein is CASSIGKGQGILSF. In DNA form, the CDR3 reads TGTGCCAGCAGTATTGGAAAGGGACAGGGGATTTTGTCATTC.

The chain recombines TRBV27 with TRBJ2-2, with D hard to call. Trimming removed 3 bases from V and 6 bases from J, with 11 bases in between. The germline gives CDR1 MNHEY, CDR2 SMNVEV (reference sequence). This CDR3 has 14 residues. The CDR3 nucleotides read TGTGCCAGCAGTTTTTCTTCGTTGTCCGGGGAGCTGTTTTTT. It specifies CASSFSSLSGELFF.

This chain links TRBV27 with TRBJ1-2; 7 nucleotides align to TRBD1. Germline V CDR1 and CDR2: MNHEY, SMNVEV (reference sequence). V gave up 5 bases and J gave up 2 bases; unmatched junction bases: 2. The length of the CDR3 is 13 residues. CDR3 DNA: TGTGCCAGCAGTGACAGGGCGAACTATGGCTACACCTTC. Its translation is CASSDRANYGYTF.

The chain recombines TRBV5-4 with TRBJ1-2, with 10 bases aligning to TRBD1. Germline V lookup: CDR1 SGHNT, CDR2 YYREEE (reference sequence). V gave up 4 bases and J gave up 12 bases; unmatched junction bases: 3. The CDR3 has 11 amino acids. CDR3 in DNA: TGTGCCAGCAGCCCGGGACAGGGGAACACCTTC. Translating gives CASSPGQGNTF.